The 3 T cell receptor beta chains below were found in one sample sequenced in a study of shared clonotypes between healthy human individuals. Libraries were prepared by immunoSEQ multiplex PCR; TCRdb keeps only in-frame clonotypes and omits some of them. The data contain about 2.2 million clones, roughly 95% of them singletons. Naive CD8 populations comprised CD45RO-negative cells positively selected for CCR7, excluding terminally differentiated effector memory CD45RA+ cells. The specimen was naive CD8+ T cells from PBMCs. The receptors stem from a man between 18 and 29 years old in good health. Some clones in this sample may be carry-over from other donors' samples.

Note on this clone: A read error may account for a junction end that differs from germline. The chain employs TRBV13 and TRBJ1-1; tentative D call: TRBD1 (5 bases). CDR3 length: 15 amino acids. The V gene's germline CDR1 is PRHDT and CDR2 FYEKMQ (reference sequence). The CDR3 sequence: CASSSPLGVKTEAFF. CDR3 DNA: TGTGCCAGCAGCTCCCCCCTAGGGGTGAAAACTGAAGCTTTCTTT.

The V and J genes are TRBV30 and TRBJ2-5; D is uncertain. TRBJ2-7 explains the end of the DNA better; the J call may be wrong. The CDR3 extends over 14 amino acids. Germline values: CDR1 GTSNPN, CDR2 SVGIG (reference sequence). The chain's CDR3 is CAWSVVPSSYEQYF. The CDR3 DNA sequence: TGTGCCTGGAGTGTAGTCCCGAGCTCCTACGAGCAGTACTTC.

The chain employs TRBV29-1 and TRBJ1-2; D not certain. CDR3 size: 16 residues. From germline, CDR1 is SQVTM and CDR2 ANQGSEA. The ends were cut back, 0 bases at V and 4 bases at J, with 18 bases in the middle. This CDR3 reads CSVEDLGTNSGYGYTF. In nucleotides, the CDR3 is TGCAGCGTTGAAGATCTGGGTACGAACAGTGGCTATGGCTACACCTTC.